These 5 T cell receptor beta chains originate from one sample sequenced in a study of blood T cell repertoires in COVID-19. Sequenced by immunoSEQ multiplex PCR; TCRdb stores in-frame clones only, minus some. The sample holds almost 85,000 clones; 85% to 90% are singletons and the top ten take 1.2%. Sequenced material: PBMCs or T cells enriched from blood (not recorded which). These receptors all come from a woman between 50 and 59 years old with acute COVID-19.

CDR3 amino acids: CASSISAGGSYNEQFF. The CDR3 DNA reads TGTGCCAGTAGTATCTCGGCGGGAGGTTCCTACAATGAGCAGTTCTTC. The rearrangement links TRBV19 to TRBJ2-1; 8 positions match TRBD2. From germline, CDR1 is LNHDA and CDR2 SQIVND (reference sequence). The CDR3 extends over 16 amino acids. J gave up 1 base and V 3 bases, and 5 bases lay outside the gene matches. Looking up the rest from reference TRBV19 and TRBJ2-1 gives the full variable domain: DGGITQSPKYLFRKEGQNVTLSCEQNLNHDAMYWYRQDPGQGLRLIYYSQIVNDFQKGDIAEGYSVSREKKESFPLTVTSAQKNPTAFYLCASSISAGGSYNEQFFGPGTRLTVL.

The V gene is TRBV3-1 (or the pseudogene TRBV3-2), the J gene TRBJ2-2, with D maybe TRBD1 (5 bases). CDR1 LGHDT and CDR2 YNNKEL come from the germline V gene (reference sequence). Trimming took 6 bases from V and 7 from J, leaving 21 bases between them. The CDR3 consists of 16 residues. The CDR3 bases are TGTGCCAGCAGGCCTCAGGGTGCTCTTTGGGTCGGGGAGCTGTTTTTT. This gives the protein CASRPQGALWVGELFF.

This clone was seen only a few times. V and J are TRBV14 and TRBJ2-1; 11 nucleotides agree with TRBD2. V was pared by 6 bases and J by 10 bases, with 11 bases of the junction left unmatched. This CDR3 has 15 residues. The germline V gene encodes CDR1 SGHDN and CDR2 FVKESK. The DNA for the CDR3 is TGTGCCAGCAGAGCGACTAGCGGGGCCCAATGGGAGCAGTTCTTC. It encodes CASRATSGAQWEQFF.

The rearrangement joins TRBV5-1 to TRBJ2-3, with 8 bases lining up with TRBD2. With V trimmed by 2 bases and J by 4 bases, 9 bases remained unmatched. Germline lookup yields CDR1 SGHRS and CDR2 YFSETQ. The CDR3 consists of 16 residues. This CDR3 reads CASSLLGAGVSDTQYF. CDR3 in DNA: TGCGCCAGCAGCTTATTAGGAGCGGGAGTATCAGATACGCAGTATTTT. The full variable domain, in which reference TRBV5-1 and TRBJ2-3 provide the parts outside the CDR3, is KAGVTQTPRYLIKTRGQQVTLSCSPISGHRSVSWYQQTPGQGLQFLFEYFSETQRNKGNFPGRFSGRQFSNSRSEMNVSTLELGDSALYLCASSLLGAGVSDTQYFGPGTRLTVL.

The CDR3 is CASSLTGGVYGYTF. In DNA form, the CDR3 reads TGCGCCAGCAGCTTGACAGGGGGCGTCTATGGCTACACCTTC. V and J are TRBV5-1 and TRBJ1-2; 9 bases fit TRBD1. CDR1 is SGHRS and CDR2 is YFSETQ in the germline V gene. Trimming cost V 1 base and J 4 bases; bases outside gene matches: 2. The CDR3 contains 14 residues. Complete variable domain (other parts from reference TRBV5-1 and TRBJ1-2): KAGVTQTPRYLIKTRGQQVTLSCSPISGHRSVSWYQQTPGQGLQFLFEYFSETQRNKGNFPGRFSGRQFSNSRSEMNVSTLELGDSALYLCASSLTGGVYGYTFGSGTRLTVV.